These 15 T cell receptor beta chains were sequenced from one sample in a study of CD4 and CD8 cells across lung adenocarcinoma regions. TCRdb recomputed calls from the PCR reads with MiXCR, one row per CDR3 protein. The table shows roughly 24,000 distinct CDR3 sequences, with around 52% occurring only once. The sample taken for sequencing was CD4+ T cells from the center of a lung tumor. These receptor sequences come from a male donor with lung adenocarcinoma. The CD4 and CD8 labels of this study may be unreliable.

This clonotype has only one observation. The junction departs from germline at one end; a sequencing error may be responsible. CDR3 DNA: TGTGCCAGGGGTGACGGGAGCCGGGGCGCAGAGACGCAGTATTTT. This codes for CARGDGSRGAETQYF. The chain joins TRBV6-4 to TRBJ2-5, with a weak D call TRBD2 (6 bases). The closer fit of TRBJ2-3 to the DNA end suggests the J call may be wrong. This CDR3 spans 15 amino acids. Germline loops: CDR1 MRHNA, CDR2 SNTAGT.

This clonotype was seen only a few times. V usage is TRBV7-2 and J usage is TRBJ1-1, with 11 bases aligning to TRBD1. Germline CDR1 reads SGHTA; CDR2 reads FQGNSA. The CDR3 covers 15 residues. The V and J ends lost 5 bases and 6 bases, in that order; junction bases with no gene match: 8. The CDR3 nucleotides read TGTGCCAGCAGCAGCCGGGACAGGGGGGTCTCTGAAGCTTTCTTT. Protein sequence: CASSSRDRGVSEAFF.

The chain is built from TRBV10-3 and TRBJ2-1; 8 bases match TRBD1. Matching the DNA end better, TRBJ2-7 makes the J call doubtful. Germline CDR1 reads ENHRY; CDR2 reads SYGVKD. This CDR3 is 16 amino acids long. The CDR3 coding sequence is TGTGCCATCAGTGAGTCTCTAGGACAGGGAATTTACGAGCAGTACTTC. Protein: CAISESLGQGIYEQYF.

The CDR3 loop reads CASSFSGRARNEQFF. CDR3 bases: TGTGCCAGCAGCTTTAGCGGGAGGGCCAGGAATGAGCAGTTCTTC. The chain is built from TRBV5-6 and TRBJ2-1; 11 nucleotides agree with TRBD2. The CDR3 spans 15 residues. Germline CDR1 SGHDT, CDR2 YYEEEE. Losses at the gene ends were 2 bases for V and 7 bases for J; bases not matched to a gene: 5.

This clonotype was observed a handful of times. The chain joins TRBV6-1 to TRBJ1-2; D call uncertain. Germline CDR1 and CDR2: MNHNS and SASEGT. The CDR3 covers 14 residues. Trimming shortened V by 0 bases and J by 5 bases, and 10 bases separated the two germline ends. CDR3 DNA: TGTGCCAGCAGTGAAGCGACGGCGGATTATGGCTACACCTTC. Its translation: CASSEATADYGYTF.

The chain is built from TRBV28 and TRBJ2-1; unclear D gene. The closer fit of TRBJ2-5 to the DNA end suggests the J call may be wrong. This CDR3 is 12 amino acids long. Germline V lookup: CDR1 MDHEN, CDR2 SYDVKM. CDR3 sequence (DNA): TGTGCCAGCAGTCCCAGCCCGGTAACCCAGTACTTC. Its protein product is CASSPSPVTQYF.

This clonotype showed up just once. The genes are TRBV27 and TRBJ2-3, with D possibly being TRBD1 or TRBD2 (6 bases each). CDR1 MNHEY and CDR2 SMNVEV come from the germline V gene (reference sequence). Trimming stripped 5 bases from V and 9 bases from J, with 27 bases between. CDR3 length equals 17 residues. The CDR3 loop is CASSPGRGPSGKNTQYF. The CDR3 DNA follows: TGTGCCAGCAGTCCTGGCCGGGGGCCTTCAGGGAAAAACACGCAGTATTTT.

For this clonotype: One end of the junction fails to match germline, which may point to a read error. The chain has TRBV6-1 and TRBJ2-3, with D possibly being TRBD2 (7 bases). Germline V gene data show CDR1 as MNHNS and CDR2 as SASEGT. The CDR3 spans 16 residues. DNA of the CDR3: TGTGCCAGCAGGGGGGGAGGGGGGCAAGGCACAGAGACGCAGTATTTT. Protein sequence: CASRGGGGQGTETQYF.

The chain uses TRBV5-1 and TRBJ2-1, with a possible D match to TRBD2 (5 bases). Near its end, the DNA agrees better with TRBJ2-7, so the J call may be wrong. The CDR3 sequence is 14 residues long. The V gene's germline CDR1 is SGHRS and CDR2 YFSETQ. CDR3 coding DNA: TGCGCCAGCAGCTTGCGGGGTACTCCCTACGAGCAGTACTTC. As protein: CASSLRGTPYEQYF.

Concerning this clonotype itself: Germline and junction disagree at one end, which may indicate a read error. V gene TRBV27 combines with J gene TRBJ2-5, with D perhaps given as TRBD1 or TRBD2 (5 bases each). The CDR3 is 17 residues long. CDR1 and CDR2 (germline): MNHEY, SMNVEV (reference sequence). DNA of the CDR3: TGTGCCAGCAGTGCGGGCCGAGGGGCTTCTGGGAAAGATACCCAGTATTTC. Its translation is CASSAGRGASGKDTQYF.

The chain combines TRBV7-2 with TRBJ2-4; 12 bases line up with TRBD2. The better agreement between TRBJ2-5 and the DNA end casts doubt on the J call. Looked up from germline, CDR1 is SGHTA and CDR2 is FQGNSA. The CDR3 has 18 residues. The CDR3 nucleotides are TGTGCCAGCAGCTTATTCCCTCGGACTAGCGGGATTCAAGAGACCCAGTACTTC. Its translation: CASSLFPRTSGIQETQYF.

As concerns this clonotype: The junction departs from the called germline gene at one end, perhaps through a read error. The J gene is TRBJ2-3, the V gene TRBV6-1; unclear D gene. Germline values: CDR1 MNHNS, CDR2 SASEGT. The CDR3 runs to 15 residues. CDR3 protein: CASRLQAVSPDEQFF. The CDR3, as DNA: TGTGCCAGCAGACTCCAGGCTGTGAGTCCCGATGAGCAGTTTTTT.

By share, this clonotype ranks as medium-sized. The CDR3 sequence: CASSYGTGGRDEQFF. As DNA, the CDR3 is TGCGCCAGCAGCTACGGGACAGGGGGCCGGGATGAGCAGTTCTTC. The gene calls are TRBV10-1 and TRBJ2-1; TRBD1 agrees at 12 bases. This CDR3 is built from 15 residues. The germline V gene has CDR1 WNHNN and CDR2 SYGVQD (reference sequence). V shed 6 bases, J shed 8 bases, and the junction held 8 bases outside the gene matches.

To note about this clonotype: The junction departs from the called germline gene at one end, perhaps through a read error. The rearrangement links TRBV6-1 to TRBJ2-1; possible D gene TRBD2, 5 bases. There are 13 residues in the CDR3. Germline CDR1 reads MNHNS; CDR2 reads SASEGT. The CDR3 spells CARGEANTGELFF. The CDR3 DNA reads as TGTGCCAGGGGCGAAGCGAACACCGGGGAGCTGTTTTTC.

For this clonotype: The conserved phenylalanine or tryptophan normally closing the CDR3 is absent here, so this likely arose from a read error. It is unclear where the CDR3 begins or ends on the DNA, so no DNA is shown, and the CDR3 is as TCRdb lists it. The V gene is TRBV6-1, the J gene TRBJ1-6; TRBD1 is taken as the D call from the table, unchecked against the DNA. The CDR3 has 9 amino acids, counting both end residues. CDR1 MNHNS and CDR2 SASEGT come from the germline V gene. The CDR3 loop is CASSTAGAG.